The 25 T cell receptor beta chains below all came from one sample that was sequenced in a study of beta chain features in type 1 diabetes. cDNA synthesis used the whole RNA isolate, giving expressed TCRB sequences. TCRdb's copy holds only in-frame clones and misses some; the assay was immunoSEQ multiplex PCR. Of roughly 240,000 clones listed, about 14% are singletons. Input material: naive CD4+ T cells from blood. All receptors come from a woman aged 40-49 years in good health.

This clone has more than one count but fewer than ten. V is TRBV23-1 and J is TRBJ1-5; no clear D gene. TRBV23-1 carries the ORF label, with uncertain function. The CDR3 runs to 22 residues. Deletions cut 3 bases from V and 2 bases from J, with 32 bases between. The CDR3 sequence: CASSHWRCERSCGIHGNQPQHF. DNA of the CDR3: TGCGCCAGCAGTCATTGGAGGTGTGAAAGGTCCTGTGGAATTCACGGCAATCAGCCCCAGCATTTT.

This clone was seen more than once but under ten times. The chain uses TRBV5-4 and TRBJ2-2, with TRBD1 identical over 9 bases. This CDR3 has 15 residues. With V trimmed by 3 bases and J by 7 bases, 7 bases remained unmatched. CDR1 SGHNT and CDR2 YYREEE come from the germline V gene (reference sequence). CDR3: CASSSAGTGFGELFF. The CDR3 bases are TGTGCCAGCAGCTCAGCCGGGACAGGGTTCGGGGAGCTGTTTTTT. The variable domain in full, completed from reference TRBV5-4 and TRBJ2-2, reads ETGVTQSPTHLIKTRGQQVTLRCSSQSGHNTVSWYQQALGQGPQFIFQYYREEENGRGNFPPRFSGLQFPNYSSELNVNALELDDSALYLCASSSAGTGFGELFFGEGSRLTVL.

To note about this clone: One junction end disagrees with the germline gene, perhaps due to a read error. CDR3 coding DNA: TGTGCCAGCAGCGTAGGAGGGGTCGGGAGCACTGAAACTTTCTTT. It translates to CASSVGGVGSTETFF. V gene TRBV9 combines with J gene TRBJ1-1, with TRBD1 as a possible D gene (5 bases). Germline V gene sequence: CDR1 SGDLS, CDR2 YYNGEE. The CDR3 has 15 residues.

The sample holds a few counts of this clone. The rearrangement links TRBV5-1 to TRBJ2-3, with 8 bases matching TRBD2. Trimming cost V 2 bases and J 4 bases; bases outside gene matches: 12. CDR1 and CDR2 from the germline V gene are SGHRS and YFSETQ. The CDR3 is 17 residues long. The CDR3 protein is CASSFIPSGLAPDTQYF. The CDR3, as DNA: TGCGCCAGCAGCTTTATCCCCTCCGGACTAGCCCCAGATACGCAGTATTTT.

This clone was detected a few times. As DNA, the CDR3 is TGTGCCAGCAGCTTCGTGCAGGGGACTGGAAACACCATATATTTT. It codes for CASSFVQGTGNTIYF. The chain links TRBV7-9 to TRBJ1-3, with D possibly being TRBD1 (6 bases). Per germline, CDR1 SEHNR and CDR2 FQNEAQ (reference sequence). The CDR3 covers 15 residues. Trimming took 3 bases from V and 2 from J, leaving 11 bases between them.

This clone was seen a few times. V usage is TRBV9 and J usage is TRBJ2-2, with 9 bases that match TRBD1. Per the germline V gene, CDR1 is SGDLS and CDR2 is YYNGEE. This CDR3 is built from 16 residues. With 0 bases clipped from V and 3 bases from J, the junction kept 3 bases outside the gene matches. The CDR3 loop reads CASSVGTGGYTGELFF. The CDR3 DNA sequence: TGTGCCAGCAGCGTAGGAACAGGGGGCTACACCGGGGAGCTGTTTTTT.

The CDR3 DNA reads TGTGCCAGCAGCCCGGTGGGGGCTCGACAGCCCCAGCATTTT. Its translation is CASSPVGARQPQHF. The V call is TRBV7-9, the J call TRBJ1-5; TRBD1 might be the D (6 bases). V lost 5 bases and J 7 bases, leaving 15 bases between the germline ends. Germline-derived CDR1 and CDR2 are SEHNR and FQNEAQ (reference sequence). CDR3 length: 14 amino acids.

The chain is built from TRBV9 and TRBJ2-7; 8 nucleotides match TRBD2. V lost 3 bases, J lost 5 bases, and 4 bases stayed unmatched. Germline CDR1 SGDLS, CDR2 YYNGEE. There are 13 residues in the CDR3. CDR3 region: CASSGRGAHEQYF. In DNA form, the CDR3 reads TGTGCCAGCAGCGGGCGGGGGGCCCACGAGCAGTACTTC.

This clone was counted between two and nine times. The rearrangement links TRBV6-5 to TRBJ1-2, with D possibly matching TRBD1 (5 bases). Per germline, CDR1 MNHEY and CDR2 SVGAGI. Trimming shortened V by 0 bases and J by 1 base, and 12 bases separated the two germline ends. The CDR3 spans 16 residues. The CDR3 DNA follows: TGTGCCAGCAGTTACTCGAAACAGGACCTTAACTATGGCTACACCTTC. It translates to CASSYSKQDLNYGYTF.

The chain is built from TRBV15 and TRBJ2-5; D is perhaps TRBD1 (5 bases). Germline lookup yields CDR1 LNHNV and CDR2 YYDKDF (reference sequence). Trimming took 1 base from V and 4 from J, leaving 13 bases between them. The length of the CDR3 is 15 residues. The CDR3 DNA is TGTGCCACCAGCAGAGTCAAACAGGTAACAGAGACCCAGTACTTC. Translation: CATSRVKQVTETQYF.

In its sample, this clone was seen a few times. The chain employs TRBV9 and TRBJ2-3, with 14 bases that match TRBD2. Germline trimming cut 3 bases from V and 4 bases from J; bases unmatched to any gene: 1. Germline CDR1 and CDR2: SGDLS and YYNGEE. The CDR3 sequence is 15 residues long. CDR3 protein: CASSAGLAGADTQYF. As DNA, the CDR3 is TGTGCCAGCAGCGCGGGACTAGCGGGGGCAGATACGCAGTATTTT.

This chain links TRBV15 with TRBJ2-7, with 10 nucleotides matching TRBD1. This CDR3 has 14 amino acids. From germline, CDR1 is LNHNV and CDR2 YYDKDF (reference sequence). Unmatched junction bases numbered 1, after V lost 1 base and J lost 4 bases. The CDR3 is CATSRGDRGYEQYF. In nucleotides, the CDR3 is TGTGCCACCAGCAGAGGGGACAGGGGATACGAGCAGTACTTC.

The chain links TRBV11-2 to TRBJ2-1, with 11 bases that match TRBD2. Germline CDR1 and CDR2: SGHAT and FQNNGV. The CDR3 contains 15 residues. Unmatched junction bases numbered 0, after V lost 2 bases and J lost 3 bases. In DNA form, the CDR3 reads TGTGCCAGCAGCTTAACTAGCGGGAGCTACAATGAGCAGTTCTTC. Its protein product is CASSLTSGSYNEQFF.

The table lists this clone with a few counts. The V and J genes are TRBV4-3 and TRBJ1-5; 7 nucleotides match TRBD1. V gave up 4 bases and J gave up 5 bases; unmatched junction bases: 14. The CDR3 runs to 17 residues. CDR1 is LGHNA and CDR2 is YSLEER in the germline V gene. The CDR3 DNA reads TGCGCCAGCAGCCGCCGACAGGGTGAGATGGAGGATCAGCCCCAGCATTTT. Translation: CASSRRQGEMEDQPQHF.

The table lists this clone with a few counts. This CDR3 reads CAMGASGGYEQYF. The CDR3 DNA is TGTGCCATGGGAGCTAGCGGGGGTTACGAGCAGTACTTC. The V and J genes are TRBV28 and TRBJ2-7; 10 nucleotides agree with TRBD2. V dropped 10 bases and J dropped 4; count of bases not matched to a gene: 7. The germline V gene has CDR1 MDHEN and CDR2 SYDVKM. The CDR3 runs 13 residues.

This clone has ten or more counts. The chain carries TRBV5-1 and TRBJ2-1, with D possibly being TRBD1 (6 bases). CDR3 size: 13 residues. Germline CDR1 SGHRS, CDR2 YFSETQ. V lost 0 bases, J lost 6 bases, and 7 bases lay in between. For the CDR3, the DNA is TGCGCCAGCAGCTTGGTCAGGGGCAATGAGCAGTTCTTC. It is translated as CASSLVRGNEQFF.

In the case of this clone: Other DNA sequences in this sample translate to the same CDR3. The rearrangement links TRBV9 to TRBJ2-5; TRBD2 agrees at 9 bases. CDR1 SGDLS and CDR2 YYNGEE come from the germline V gene. The trim removed 2 bases at V and 4 bases at J, leaving 6 bases unmatched. The CDR3 spans 15 residues. The CDR3 DNA sequence: TGTGCCAGCAGCGTGGGAGCGGGGGGCGGAGAGACCCAGTACTTC. Encoded protein: CASSVGAGGGETQYF. Filled out from reference TRBV9 and TRBJ2-5, the complete variable domain reads DSGVTQTPKHLITATGQRVTLRCSPRSGDLSVYWYQQSLDQGLQFLIQYYNGEERAKGNILERFSAQQFPDLHSELNLSSLELGDSALYFCASSVGAGGGETQYFGPGTRLLVL.

CDR3 residues: CASSPGDRELSEAFF. The CDR3 region has the DNA TGTGCCAGCAGTCCGGGGGACAGGGAGCTTTCTGAAGCTTTCTTT. The chain employs TRBV28 and TRBJ1-1; 9 nucleotides match TRBD1. V shed 5 bases, J shed 6 bases, and the junction held 10 bases outside the gene matches. The CDR3 runs 15 residues. Germline V CDR1 and CDR2: MDHEN, SYDVKM.

V and J are TRBV2 and TRBJ1-5; 9 nucleotides agree with TRBD1. Looked up from germline, CDR1 is SNHLY and CDR2 is FYNNEI. The CDR3 has 14 residues. J was trimmed by 7 bases and V by 5 bases; bases with no gene match: 6. Here the CDR3 DNA reads TGTGCCAGCAGTCAGGACAGGGGCAGACAGCCCCAGCATTTT. Its translation is CASSQDRGRQPQHF.

This sequence joins TRBV4-1 and TRBJ2-1, with 15 nucleotides matching TRBD2. Trimming took 0 bases from V and 6 from J; bases not matched to a gene: 9. The CDR3 covers 19 residues. Germline V lookup: CDR1 MGHRA, CDR2 YSYEKL. In nucleotides, the CDR3 is TGCGCCAGCAGCCAAGATAGGGGGACTAGCGGGGGGTGGGCCAATGAGCAGTTCTTC. Amino acids: CASSQDRGTSGGWANEQFF.

This clone was counted a few times. The chain employs TRBV9 and TRBJ1-6, with 8 nucleotides matching TRBD1. V lost 5 bases and J lost 7; bases outside the gene matches: 5. The CDR3 contains 14 residues. CDR1 SGDLS and CDR2 YYNGEE come from the germline V gene. The CDR3 reads CASRPGTGNSPLHF. The CDR3 region has the DNA TGTGCCAGCAGACCCGGGACAGGAAATTCACCCCTCCACTTT. Full variable domain (missing parts from reference TRBV9 and TRBJ1-6): DSGVTQTPKHLITATGQRVTLRCSPRSGDLSVYWYQQSLDQGLQFLIQYYNGEERAKGNILERFSAQQFPDLHSELNLSSLELGDSALYFCASRPGTGNSPLHFGNGTRLTVT.

This CDR3 reads CASSLRPGIGYEQYF. CDR3 sequence (DNA): TGTGCCAGCAGCTTGCGGCCAGGTATCGGCTACGAGCAGTACTTC. J is TRBJ2-7 and V is TRBV5-6; D unclear. The V gene lost 1 base and the J gene lost 3 bases, with 14 bases spanning the gap. From germline, CDR1 is SGHDT and CDR2 YYEEEE. CDR3 length: 15 amino acids. Looking up the rest from reference TRBV5-6 and TRBJ2-7 gives the full variable domain: DAGVTQSPTHLIKTRGQQVTLRCSPKSGHDTVSWYQQALGQGPQFIFQYYEEEERQRGNFPDRFSGHQFPNYSSELNVNALLLGDSALYLCASSLRPGIGYEQYFGPGTRLTVT.

In its sample, this clone was seen a few times. The genes are TRBV27 and TRBJ1-6; D gene ambiguous. The CDR3 extends over 13 amino acids. Trimming cost V 4 bases and J 7 bases, with 8 bases left between them. Germline V lookup: CDR1 MNHEY, CDR2 SMNVEV (reference sequence). The CDR3 nucleotides are TGTGCCAGCAGTTCCGGAGGAAATTCACCCCTCCACTTT. This gives the protein CASSSGGNSPLHF.

This clone turned up a few times. One end of the junction varies from germline; a read error may be responsible. The CDR3: CASSLSRVSETQYF. The CDR3 DNA reads as TGTGCTAGCAGCTTGTCCAGGGTGTCGGAGACCCAGTACTTC. This chain joins TRBV7-7 and TRBJ2-5, with D possibly being TRBD1 (5 bases). Looked up from germline, CDR1 is SSHAT and CDR2 is FNYEAQ (reference sequence). The CDR3 covers 14 residues.

In this sample, this clone turned up a few times. This chain joins TRBV18 and TRBJ1-4, with D hard to call. V was clipped by 1 base and J by 3 bases, with 6 bases between them. There are 14 residues in the CDR3. The germline V gene encodes CDR1 KGHSH and CDR2 LQKENI. CDR3 DNA: TGTGCCAGCTCACCACGAGATCCTAATGAAAAACTGTTTTTT. Translating gives CASSPRDPNEKLFF.